This T cell receptor (beta chain) was recorded in a study of beta chain features in type 1 diabetes. On the study more broadly: Patients shared similar age, gender and cell yields with healthy donors. Regarding the study as a whole: Patients' naive, central memory and Treg TCRB repertoires seemed closer to one another than those of healthy donors. Moderate but significant shortening of TCRB CDR3s was recorded in all four CD4+ subsets from Type 1 diabetes patients. Whatever favoring of shorter templates PCR might show would apply equally to patients and controls.

Investigators reverse transcribed all isolated RNA, so they sequenced expressed TCRB transcripts. Only in-frame clones appear in the TCRdb table, and some are missing; sequencing was by immunoSEQ multiplex PCR. The sample records about 700,000 clones, 13% being singletons. This clone has a handful of counts. Its target is not known. V lost 2 bases and J 9 bases, leaving 8 bases between the germline ends. This CDR3 has 12 residues. Per germline, CDR1 MDHEN and CDR2 SYDVKM. The chain links TRBV28 to TRBJ2-1; no firm D call. Sequencing input: naive CD4+ T cells from blood. The source is a man aged 18 to 29 with type 1 diabetes. The CDR3 spells CASSLKFGEQFF. The CDR3 region has the DNA TGTGCCAGCAGTTTAAAGTTTGGTGAGCAGTTCTTC.